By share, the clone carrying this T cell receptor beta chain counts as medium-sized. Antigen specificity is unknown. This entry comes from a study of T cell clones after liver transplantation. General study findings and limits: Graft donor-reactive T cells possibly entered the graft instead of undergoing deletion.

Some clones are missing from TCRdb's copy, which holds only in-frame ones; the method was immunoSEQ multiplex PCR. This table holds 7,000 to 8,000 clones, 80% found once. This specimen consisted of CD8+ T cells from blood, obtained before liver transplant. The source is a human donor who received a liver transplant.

The CDR3 coding sequence is TGTGCCAGCAATAGCGGTGACAATGAGCAGTTCTTC. Its protein product is CASNSGDNEQFF. This chain links TRBV9 with TRBJ2-1; D may be TRBD2 (6 bases). Trimming pared 6 bases from V and 5 bases from J, leaving 9 bases between. The CDR3 spans 12 residues. Germline values: CDR1 SGDLS, CDR2 YYNGEE.